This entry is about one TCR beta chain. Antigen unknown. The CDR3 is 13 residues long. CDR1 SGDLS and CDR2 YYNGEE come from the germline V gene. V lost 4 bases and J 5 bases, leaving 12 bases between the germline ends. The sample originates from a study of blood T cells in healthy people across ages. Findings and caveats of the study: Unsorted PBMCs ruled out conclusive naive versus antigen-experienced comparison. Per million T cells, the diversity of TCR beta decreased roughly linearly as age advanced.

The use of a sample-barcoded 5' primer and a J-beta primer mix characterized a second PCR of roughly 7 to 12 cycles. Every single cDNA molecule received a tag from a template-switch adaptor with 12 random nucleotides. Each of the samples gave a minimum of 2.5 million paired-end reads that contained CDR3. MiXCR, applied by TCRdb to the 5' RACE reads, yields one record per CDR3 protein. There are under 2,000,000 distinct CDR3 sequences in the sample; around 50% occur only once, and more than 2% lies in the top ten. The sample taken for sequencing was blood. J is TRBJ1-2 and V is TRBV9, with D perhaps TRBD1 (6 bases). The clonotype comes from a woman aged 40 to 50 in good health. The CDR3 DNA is TGTGCCAGCAGCCCAGGGGACGAATATGGCTACACCTTC. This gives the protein CASSPGDEYGYTF.